The entry below gives a single TCR beta chain sequence along with its context. Its antigen remains unknown. The record originates from a study of shared clonotypes between healthy human individuals. Deep level was the assay's run setting. The authors split each subset's genomic DNA evenly across several immunoSEQ plates. Authors' methods: ImmunoSEQ yielded junction-only sequences lacking quality scores, so filtering differed. Profiled with immunoSEQ multiplex PCR; TCRdb holds only in-frame clones, not every one. V, J and clone size are those of that table, while D and trimming were read from the DNA. Here the sample spans about 680,000 clones, 90% to 95% being singletons. Naive CD8 cells comprised CD45RO-negative, CCR7-positively selected cells, excluding terminally differentiated effector memory CD45RA+ cells. Germline CDR1 is ENHRY and CDR2 is SYGVKD. CDR3 length equals 16 residues. V dropped 2 bases and J dropped 3 bases, with 13 bases sitting between them.

Study-level points and caveats: Across a handful of donors, naive CD4 shared roughly 5.1%, naive CD8 around 3.8%, memory CD4 2.3%, memory CD8 0.4% to 0.5%.

This rearrangement joins TRBV10-3 to TRBJ1-4; D uncertain. This receptor was taken from a man aged 25-45 years in good health. Sequencing used naive CD8+ T cells sorted from blood. CDR3 region: CAISERLPGANEKLFF. The CDR3 bases are TGTGCCATCAGTGAGCGGCTCCCCGGGGCTAATGAAAAACTGTTTTTT.